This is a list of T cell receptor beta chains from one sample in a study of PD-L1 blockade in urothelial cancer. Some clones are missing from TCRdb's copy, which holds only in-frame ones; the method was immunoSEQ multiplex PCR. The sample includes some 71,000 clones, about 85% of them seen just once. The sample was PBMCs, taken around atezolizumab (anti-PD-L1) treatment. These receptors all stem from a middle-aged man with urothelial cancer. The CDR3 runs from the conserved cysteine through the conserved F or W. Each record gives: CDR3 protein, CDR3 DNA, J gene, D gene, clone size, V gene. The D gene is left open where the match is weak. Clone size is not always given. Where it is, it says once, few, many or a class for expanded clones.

CDR3 protein: CASTGQGIGGAFF
CDR3 DNA: TGTGCCAGCACGGGACAGGGGATAGGTGGAGCTTTCTTT
J gene: TRBJ1-1
D gene: TRBD1
clone size: NA
V gene: TRBV2

CDR3 protein: CASSIGGSSGNTIYF
CDR3 DNA: TGTGCCAGTAGTATCGGCGGGAGCTCTGGAAACACCATATATTTT
J gene: TRBJ1-3
D gene: NA
clone size: NA
V gene: TRBV19

CDR3 protein: CASSPIRTDTQYF
CDR3 DNA: TGTGCCAGCAGCCCGATTCGGACAGATACGCAGTATTTT
J gene: TRBJ2-3
D gene: NA
clone size: NA
V gene: TRBV11-2

CDR3 protein: CASSQDPAAATDTQYF
CDR3 DNA: TGCGCCAGCAGCCAAGATCCCGCTGCGGCCACAGATACGCAGTATTTT
J gene: TRBJ2-3
D gene: NA
clone size: NA
V gene: TRBV4-3

CDR3 protein: CASSWEAGGQETQYF
CDR3 DNA: TGCGCCAGCAGCTGGGAGGCAGGGGGACAAGAGACCCAGTACTTC
J gene: TRBJ2-5
D gene: NA
clone size: NA
V gene: TRBV5-1

CDR3 protein: CASSPYSGARWETQYF
CDR3 DNA: TGTGCCAGCAGTCCCTATAGCGGGGCGCGGTGGGAGACCCAGTACTTC
J gene: TRBJ2-5
D gene: TRBD2
clone size: few
V gene: TRBV28

CDR3 protein: CASSYEKYNEQFF
CDR3 DNA: TGTGCCAGCAGTTACGAGAAATACAATGAGCAGTTCTTC
J gene: TRBJ2-1
D gene: NA
clone size: few
V gene: TRBV6-6

CDR3 protein: CASSCRVVENTEAFF
CDR3 DNA: TGTGCCAGCAGCTGCCGGGTGGTTGAGAACACTGAAGCTTTCTTT
J gene: TRBJ1-1
D gene: NA
clone size: NA
V gene: TRBV12-1

CDR3 protein: CASSSADRNTEAFF
CDR3 DNA: TGTGCCAGCAGTTCGGCCGACAGGAACACTGAAGCTTTCTTT
J gene: TRBJ1-1
D gene: NA
clone size: NA
V gene: TRBV28

CDR3 protein: CASSVVAGKSGELFF
CDR3 DNA: TGTGCCAGCAGCGTAGTAGCAGGGAAGTCCGGGGAGCTGTTTTTT
J gene: TRBJ2-2
D gene: NA
clone size: NA
V gene: TRBV9

CDR3 protein: CASSLSGETSRGYTF
CDR3 DNA: TGTGCCAGCAGCTTATCAGGGGAAACTTCAAGGGGCTACACCTTC
J gene: TRBJ1-2
D gene: NA
clone size: NA
V gene: TRBV7-9

CDR3 protein: CASSGDPGGSSYNEQFF
CDR3 DNA: TGTGCCAGCAGCGGAGACCCGGGAGGGAGCTCCTACAATGAGCAGTTCTTC
J gene: TRBJ2-1
D gene: TRBD2
clone size: NA
V gene: TRBV13

CDR3 protein: CSVGGGTGNGYTF
CDR3 DNA: TGCAGCGTTGGAGGGGGGACAGGAAACGGCTACACCTTC
J gene: TRBJ1-2
D gene: TRBD1
clone size: once
V gene: TRBV29-1

CDR3 protein: CASGLAHSDEQFF
CDR3 DNA: TGTGCCAGCGGGCTAGCGCATTCGGATGAGCAGTTCTTC
J gene: TRBJ2-1
D gene: NA
clone size: NA
V gene: TRBV12-1

CDR3 protein: CASSLAPKGGGTEAFF
CDR3 DNA: TGTGCCAGCAGCTTGGCCCCAAAGGGTGGAGGCACTGAAGCTTTCTTT
J gene: TRBJ1-1
D gene: NA
clone size: NA
V gene: TRBV5-4

CDR3 protein: CASSPGRLLNTGELFF
CDR3 DNA: TGCGCCAGCAGCCCAGGGCGCCTGCTCAACACCGGGGAGCTGTTTTTT
J gene: TRBJ2-2
D gene: NA
clone size: NA
V gene: TRBV4-1

CDR3 protein: CASSYSGLAQGETQYF
CDR3 DNA: TGTGCCAGCAGTTACTCGGGACTAGCACAGGGGGAGACCCAGTACTTC
J gene: TRBJ2-5
D gene: TRBD2
clone size: NA
V gene: TRBV6-5

CDR3 protein: CASSPRRLAGVVDTQYF
CDR3 DNA: TGTGCCAGCAGCCCGCGGCGACTAGCGGGAGTCGTAGATACGCAGTATTTT
J gene: TRBJ2-3
D gene: TRBD2
clone size: NA
V gene: TRBV7-8

CDR3 protein: CASSEREDEKLFF
CDR3 DNA: TGTGCCAGCAGTGAACGTGAGGATGAAAAACTGTTTTTT
J gene: TRBJ1-4
D gene: NA
clone size: NA
V gene: TRBV2

CDR3 protein: CASSPGARNYTF
CDR3 DNA: TGTGCCAGTAGTCCGGGAGCCAGGAACTACACCTTC
J gene: TRBJ1-2
D gene: NA
clone size: NA
V gene: TRBV19

CDR3 protein: CATSRTLATEETQYF
CDR3 DNA: TGTGCCACCAGCAGGACTCTAGCGACCGAAGAGACCCAGTACTTC
J gene: TRBJ2-5
D gene: NA
clone size: NA
V gene: TRBV15

CDR3 protein: CASSFTLNTEAFF
CDR3 DNA: TGTGCCAGCAGTTTTACATTGAACACTGAAGCTTTCTTT
J gene: TRBJ1-1
D gene: NA
clone size: NA
V gene: TRBV28

CDR3 protein: CASGRLNTGELFF
CDR3 DNA: TGTGCCAGCGGGAGGCTCAACACCGGGGAGCTGTTTTTT
J gene: TRBJ2-2
D gene: NA
clone size: NA
V gene: TRBV6-5

CDR3 protein: CAWSRGTEAFF
CDR3 DNA: TGTGCCTGGAGTCGGGGCACTGAAGCTTTCTTT
J gene: TRBJ1-1
D gene: NA
clone size: NA
V gene: TRBV30

CDR3 protein: CATSRGGAGEVDEQFF
CDR3 DNA: TGTGCCACCAGCAGAGGAGGGGCGGGAGAGGTGGATGAGCAGTTCTTC
J gene: TRBJ2-1
D gene: TRBD2
clone size: NA
V gene: TRBV15

CDR3 protein: CASSYSGTGYTEAFF
CDR3 DNA: TGTGCCAGCAGCTATTCCGGGACAGGGTACACTGAAGCTTTCTTT
J gene: TRBJ1-1
D gene: TRBD1
clone size: NA
V gene: TRBV11-2

CDR3 protein: CASTRGTEQETQYF
CDR3 DNA: TGTGCCAGCACCAGGGGGACAGAGCAAGAGACCCAGTACTTC
J gene: TRBJ2-5
D gene: TRBD1
clone size: NA
V gene: TRBV9

CDR3 protein: CASSLAPGPAGTEAFF
CDR3 DNA: TGTGCCAGCAGCTTAGCGCCCGGGCCGGCGGGCACTGAAGCTTTCTTT
J gene: TRBJ1-1
D gene: NA
clone size: NA
V gene: TRBV7-2

CDR3 protein: CARGREDSNQPQHF
CDR3 DNA: TGTGCCAGGGGGCGGGAAGATAGCAATCAGCCCCAGCATTTT
J gene: TRBJ1-5
D gene: NA
clone size: few
V gene: TRBV14

CDR3 protein: CASKSRDSAYNQPQHF
CDR3 DNA: TGTGCCAGTAAATCCAGGGACAGCGCTTACAATCAGCCCCAGCATTTT
J gene: TRBJ1-5
D gene: TRBD1
clone size: NA
V gene: TRBV19

CDR3 protein: CSVRGGPEAFF
CDR3 DNA: TGCAGCGTTAGGGGGGGCCCTGAAGCTTTCTTT
J gene: TRBJ1-1
D gene: NA
clone size: NA
V gene: TRBV29-1

CDR3 protein: CASSLDFSSYNEQFF
CDR3 DNA: TGTGCCAGCAGCTTAGACTTTAGCTCCTACAATGAGCAGTTCTTC
J gene: TRBJ2-1
D gene: NA
clone size: NA
V gene: TRBV11-3

CDR3 protein: CASSPLYEQYF
CDR3 DNA: TGTGCCAGCAGCCCCCTTTACGAGCAGTACTTC
J gene: TRBJ2-7
D gene: NA
clone size: NA
V gene: TRBV7-9

CDR3 protein: CASSPTSGSNTGELFF
CDR3 DNA: TGTGCCAGCAGCCCCACTAGCGGGTCGAACACCGGGGAGCTGTTTTTT
J gene: TRBJ2-2
D gene: TRBD2
clone size: NA
V gene: TRBV11-3

CDR3 protein: CAWSVQRSKETQYF
CDR3 DNA: TGTGCCTGGAGTGTCCAGAGGTCAAAAGAGACCCAGTACTTC
J gene: TRBJ2-5
D gene: NA
clone size: few
V gene: TRBV30

CDR3 protein: CASSPRLAGGRDEQFF
CDR3 DNA: TGTGCCAGCTCGCCGAGACTAGCGGGAGGGAGGGATGAGCAGTTCTTC
J gene: TRBJ2-1
D gene: TRBD2
clone size: NA
V gene: TRBV18

CDR3 protein: CASSQDRSGGDTQYF
CDR3 DNA: TGTGCCAGCAGCCAAGATCGCTCGGGAGGAGATACGCAGTATTTT
J gene: TRBJ2-3
D gene: TRBD2
clone size: NA
V gene: TRBV4-2

CDR3 protein: CASSPRIAGGYNEQFF
CDR3 DNA: TGTGCCAGCAGCCCACGGATAGCGGGAGGGTACAATGAGCAGTTCTTC
J gene: TRBJ2-1
D gene: TRBD2
clone size: NA
V gene: TRBV9

CDR3 protein: CASSDGQKGYTF
CDR3 DNA: TGCGCCAGCAGTGATGGCCAAAAAGGCTACACCTTC
J gene: TRBJ1-2
D gene: NA
clone size: NA
V gene: TRBV10-1

CDR3 protein: CASSLRREKGNEQFF
CDR3 DNA: TGTGCCAGCAGCTTGAGGCGGGAGAAGGGAAATGAGCAGTTCTTC
J gene: TRBJ2-1
D gene: TRBD2
clone size: NA
V gene: TRBV5-4

CDR3 protein: CASSPPGGMNTEAFF
CDR3 DNA: TGTGCCAGCAGCCCCCCGGGAGGAATGAACACTGAAGCTTTCTTT
J gene: TRBJ1-1
D gene: NA
clone size: NA
V gene: TRBV13

CDR3 protein: CASRPGTGSHNYGYTF
CDR3 DNA: TGCGCCAGCAGACCCGGGACAGGGTCGCATAACTATGGCTACACCTTC
J gene: TRBJ1-2
D gene: TRBD1
clone size: NA
V gene: TRBV4-1

CDR3 protein: CASRLLVVITDTQYF
CDR3 DNA: TGTGCCAGCAGACTACTGGTGGTCATCACAGATACGCAGTATTTT
J gene: TRBJ2-3
D gene: NA
clone size: NA
V gene: TRBV7-8

CDR3 protein: CASGPGGDYGYTF
CDR3 DNA: TGTGCCAGCGGCCCGGGAGGGGATTATGGCTACACCTTC
J gene: TRBJ1-2
D gene: NA
clone size: NA
V gene: TRBV28

CDR3 protein: CASSRKERLAGGIEQFF
CDR3 DNA: TGTGCCAGCAGCAGGAAGGAGAGGCTAGCGGGAGGTATTGAGCAGTTCTTC
J gene: TRBJ2-1
D gene: TRBD2
clone size: NA
V gene: TRBV14